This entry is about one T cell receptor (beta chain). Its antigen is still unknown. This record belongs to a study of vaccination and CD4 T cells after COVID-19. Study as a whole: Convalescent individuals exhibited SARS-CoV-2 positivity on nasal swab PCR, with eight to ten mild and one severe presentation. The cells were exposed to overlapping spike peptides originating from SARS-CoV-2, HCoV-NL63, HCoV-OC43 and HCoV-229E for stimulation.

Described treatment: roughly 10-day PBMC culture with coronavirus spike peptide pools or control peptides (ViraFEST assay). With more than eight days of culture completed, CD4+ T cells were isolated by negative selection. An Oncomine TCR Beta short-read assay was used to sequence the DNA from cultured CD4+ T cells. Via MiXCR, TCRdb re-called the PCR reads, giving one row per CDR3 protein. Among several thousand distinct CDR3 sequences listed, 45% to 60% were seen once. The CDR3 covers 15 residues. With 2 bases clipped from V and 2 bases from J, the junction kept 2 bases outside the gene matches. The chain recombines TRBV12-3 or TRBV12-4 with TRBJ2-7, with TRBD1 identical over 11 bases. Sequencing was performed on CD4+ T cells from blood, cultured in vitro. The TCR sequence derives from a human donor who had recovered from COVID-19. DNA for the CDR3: TGTGCCAGCAGTTTATCGGGACAGGGGGCCTACGAGCAGTACTTC. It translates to CASSLSGQGAYEQYF.